Detailed here is one T cell receptor beta chain. Its antigen is undetermined. Germline V CDR1 and CDR2: SGHRS, YFSETQ. CDR3 length: 15 amino acids. Trimming removed 0 bases at V and 6 bases at J, with 13 bases between. The study reverse transcribed the entire isolated RNA, so it sequenced expressed TCRB transcripts. Profiled with immunoSEQ multiplex PCR; TCRdb holds only in-frame clones, not every one. The sample records approximately 44,000 clones, about 66% being singletons. The record originates from a study of beta chain features in type 1 diabetes. General observations from the study: Across all four CD4+ subsets, people with type 1 diabetes showed modestly shorter TCRB CDR3s.

Central memory, naive, regulatory and stem cell-like memory CD4+ cells were sorted by CD45RO/CCR7/CD25/CD127/CD95/CD27. The rearrangement links TRBV5-1 to TRBJ2-1; D may be TRBD1 (5 bases). The sequence was obtained from a woman younger than 35 with type 1 diabetes. The sample taken for sequencing was Tregs from blood. The CDR3: CASSLASVGANEQFF. The CDR3 nucleotides read TGCGCCAGCAGCTTGGCCTCTGTAGGGGCCAATGAGCAGTTCTTC.